This is a list of T cell receptor beta chains from one sample in a study of T cell responses to AZD1222 COVID-19 vaccine. The repertoire was sequenced with immunoSEQ multiplex PCR; TCRdb's copy has only in-frame clones and lacks some. The sample contains about 130,000 clones, just under 95% of which appear only once. This sample comprised peripheral blood, obtained on day 0 of AZD1222 vaccination. The receptors originated from an adult in good health. Each CDR3 is given with its conserved first and last residue. Fields, in order: CDR3 protein, CDR3 DNA, V gene, CDR3 length, J gene, D gene, clone size. A D gene is named only where the DNA matches it firmly. Clone size is not always given. Where it is, it says once, few, many or a class for expanded clones.

cdr3_aa: CASSKRTVYGYTF
cdr3_nt: TGTGCCAGCAGTAAAAGGACAGTCTATGGCTACACCTTC
v_call: TRBV12-3/TRBV12-4
cdr3_length: 13
j_call: TRBJ1-2
d_call: -
clone_size: -

cdr3_aa: CASSLSWPGGVNTEAFF
cdr3_nt: TGCGCCAGCAGCTTGAGTTGGCCAGGGGGAGTGAACACTGAAGCTTTCTTT
v_call: TRBV5-1
cdr3_length: 17
j_call: TRBJ1-1
d_call: TRBD1
clone_size: once

cdr3_aa: CATTPGTGNYEQYF
cdr3_nt: TGTGCCACCACCCCCGGGACAGGTAACTACGAGCAGTACTTC
v_call: TRBV25-1
cdr3_length: 14
j_call: TRBJ2-7
d_call: TRBD1
clone_size: -

cdr3_aa: CASSKYEKLFF
cdr3_nt: TGTGCCAGCTCAAAATACGAAAAACTGTTTTTT
v_call: TRBV18
cdr3_length: 11
j_call: TRBJ1-4
d_call: -
clone_size: -

cdr3_aa: CASGGFSGNTIYF
cdr3_nt: TGTGCCAGCGGCGGATTCTCTGGAAACACCATATATTTT
v_call: TRBV5-8
cdr3_length: 13
j_call: TRBJ1-3
d_call: -
clone_size: -

cdr3_aa: CASSPSGRDEQYF
cdr3_nt: TGTGCCAGTAGTCCAAGCGGGAGGGACGAGCAGTACTTC
v_call: TRBV19
cdr3_length: 13
j_call: TRBJ2-7
d_call: TRBD2
clone_size: -

cdr3_aa: CASSLGDRETQYF
cdr3_nt: TGTGCCAGCAGCTTGGGGGATCGGGAGACCCAGTACTTC
v_call: TRBV7-9
cdr3_length: 13
j_call: TRBJ2-5
d_call: -
clone_size: -

cdr3_aa: CASSQIQGVGTEAFF
cdr3_nt: TGCGCCAGCAGCCAAATCCAGGGGGTTGGGACTGAAGCTTTCTTT
v_call: TRBV4-1
cdr3_length: 15
j_call: TRBJ1-1
d_call: TRBD1
clone_size: -

cdr3_aa: CASSLGQKIAGHSYNEQFF
cdr3_nt: TGTGCCAGCAGCTTGGGGCAAAAAATAGCGGGACACTCCTACAATGAGCAGTTCTTC
v_call: TRBV11-2
cdr3_length: 19
j_call: TRBJ2-1
d_call: TRBD2
clone_size: few

cdr3_aa: CASSQLTGSLQPQHF
cdr3_nt: TGTGCCAGCAGCCAACTGACAGGGTCCCTCCAGCCCCAGCATTTT
v_call: TRBV16
cdr3_length: 15
j_call: TRBJ1-5
d_call: TRBD1
clone_size: -

cdr3_aa: CASSYDGRGYGYTF
cdr3_nt: TGTGCCAGCAGCTACGACGGGAGAGGCTATGGCTACACCTTC
v_call: TRBV3-1/TRBV3-2
cdr3_length: 14
j_call: TRBJ1-2
d_call: -
clone_size: -

cdr3_aa: CASSIGTGAYGYTF
cdr3_nt: TGTGCCAGCAGTATTGGGACAGGGGCCTATGGCTACACCTTC
v_call: TRBV6-5
cdr3_length: 14
j_call: TRBJ1-2
d_call: TRBD1
clone_size: -

cdr3_aa: CASSGQGATGELFF
cdr3_nt: TGTGCCAGCAGTGGGCAGGGGGCCACCGGGGAGCTGTTTTTT
v_call: TRBV2
cdr3_length: 14
j_call: TRBJ2-2
d_call: TRBD1
clone_size: -

cdr3_aa: CASSSLREPAYEQYF
cdr3_nt: TGTGCCAGCAGTTCATTAAGGGAGCCTGCCTACGAGCAGTACTTC
v_call: TRBV28
cdr3_length: 15
j_call: TRBJ2-7
d_call: -
clone_size: -

cdr3_aa: CASGGGAPLHF
cdr3_nt: TGTGCCAGCGGAGGGGGTGCACCCCTCCACTTT
v_call: TRBV16
cdr3_length: 11
j_call: TRBJ1-6
d_call: -
clone_size: -

cdr3_aa: CSVQPPGTHEQFF
cdr3_nt: TGCAGCGTCCAACCCCCGGGAACCCATGAGCAGTTCTTC
v_call: TRBV29-1
cdr3_length: 13
j_call: TRBJ2-1
d_call: -
clone_size: once

cdr3_aa: CASSPWMSGSPYSGANVLTF
cdr3_nt: TGTGCCAGCAGTCCGTGGATGAGCGGGAGCCCCTACTCTGGGGCCAACGTCCTGACTTTC
v_call: TRBV27
cdr3_length: 20
j_call: TRBJ2-6
d_call: TRBD2
clone_size: -

cdr3_aa: CASSLTVAGYTF
cdr3_nt: TGTGCCAGCAGCCTGACTGTAGCTGGCTACACCTTC
v_call: TRBV7-9
cdr3_length: 12
j_call: TRBJ1-2
d_call: -
clone_size: -

cdr3_aa: CASSLWGATEAFF
cdr3_nt: TGTGCCAGCAGCTTATGGGGAGCCACTGAAGCTTTCTTT
v_call: TRBV7-8
cdr3_length: 13
j_call: TRBJ1-1
d_call: -
clone_size: once

cdr3_aa: CASSLSGVPPDTQYF
cdr3_nt: TGTGCCAGCAGCTTGAGCGGGGTCCCCCCAGATACGCAGTATTTT
v_call: TRBV5-5
cdr3_length: 15
j_call: TRBJ2-3
d_call: TRBD2
clone_size: -

cdr3_aa: CAISEFRPGTSGRNEQFF
cdr3_nt: TGTGCCATCAGTGAGTTCCGCCCCGGGACTAGCGGGAGGAATGAGCAGTTCTTC
v_call: TRBV10-3
cdr3_length: 18
j_call: TRBJ2-1
d_call: TRBD2
clone_size: -